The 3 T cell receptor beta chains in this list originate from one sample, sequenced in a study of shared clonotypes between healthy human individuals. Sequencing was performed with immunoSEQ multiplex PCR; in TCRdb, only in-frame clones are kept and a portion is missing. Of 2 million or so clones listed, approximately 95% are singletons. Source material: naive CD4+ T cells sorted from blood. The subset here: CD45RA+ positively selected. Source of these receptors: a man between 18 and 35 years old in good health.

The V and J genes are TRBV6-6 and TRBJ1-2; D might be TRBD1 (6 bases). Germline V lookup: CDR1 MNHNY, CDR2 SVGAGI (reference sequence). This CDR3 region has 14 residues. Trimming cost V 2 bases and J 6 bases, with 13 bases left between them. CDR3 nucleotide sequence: TGTGCCAGCAGTTACAGGGGGGAACGAAATGGCTACACCTTC. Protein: CASSYRGERNGYTF.

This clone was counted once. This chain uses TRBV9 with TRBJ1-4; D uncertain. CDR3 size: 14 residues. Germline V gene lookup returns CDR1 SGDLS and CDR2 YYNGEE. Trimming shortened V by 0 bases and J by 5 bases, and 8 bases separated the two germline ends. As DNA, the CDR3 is TGTGCCAGCAGCGTAGGGAGGGAGAATGAAAAACTGTTTTTT. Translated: CASSVGRENEKLFF.

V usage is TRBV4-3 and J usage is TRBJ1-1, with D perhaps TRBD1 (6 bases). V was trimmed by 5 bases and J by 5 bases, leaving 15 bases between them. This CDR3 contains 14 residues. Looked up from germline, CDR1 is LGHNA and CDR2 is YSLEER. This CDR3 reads CASSERRGGTEAFF. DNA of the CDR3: TGCGCCAGCAGCGAACGCAGGGGCGGTACTGAAGCTTTCTTT.